The TCR beta chain described here comes from a study of T cell responses to AZD1222 COVID-19 vaccine. Study outcomes and limitations: Only six or seven AZD1222 recipients tested seropositive at baseline. Clonal diversity was possibly underestimated, and white British individuals and females predominated among donors.

A note on this clone: Its specificity is not known.

The CDR3 totals 13 residues. Germline V CDR1 and CDR2: SGHDT, YYEEEE. V lost 3 bases to trimming and J lost 1 base; unmatched junction nucleotides: 1. TCRdb's copy holds only in-frame clones and misses some; the assay was immunoSEQ multiplex PCR. Of about 140,000 clones detected, 80% to 95% appear once; the ten largest clones hold 2.3%. The chain recombines TRBV5-6 with TRBJ2-7; 7 bases match TRBD1. The sample in question was peripheral blood, obtained on day 0 of AZD1222 vaccination. The TCR was taken from an adult in good health. The CDR3 reads CASSWGQSYEQYF. DNA of the CDR3: TGTGCCAGCAGCTGGGGACAGTCCTACGAGCAGTACTTC.